Reported below is one TCR beta chain. There are a few counts of this clonotype. This receptor's antigen is unknown. Per-nucleotide qualities are absent, and no much larger clonotype sits a single base away. Flow cytometry had shown CD8+CD57+ cell expansion in the patients selected for sequencing. Severe acquired aplastic anemia was diagnosed in all patients according to International Study of Aplastic Anemia and Agranulocytosis and Camitta criteria. No therapy had been received by the patients at the time of blood sampling. In this study, sorted CD4+ and CD8+ T cells from the blood of healthy subjects and of severe aplastic anemia patients had their TCR repertoires deep-sequenced. Patients were enrolled in the USA under clinicaltrials.gov protocols 00001620, 01623167, 00001397, 00071045, 00081523 and 00961064. Ficoll-Paque density gradient centrifugation was used to isolate peripheral blood mononuclear cells. Before DNA was extracted, CD4+ and CD8+ T cells were sorted using either FACS or magnetic beads.

V is cut by 4 bases and J by 0 bases, and the space between the germline ends is 11 bases. CDR1 and CDR2, looked up from the germline V gene, are SGHRS and YFSETQ. The CDR3 spans 14 residues, from the cysteine through the phenylalanine. Just the 42-base CDR3 DNA is kept, in frame starting at base 1. Profiling of TCR beta VDJ combinations and CDR3 sequences used genomic DNA as the template. An Illumina HiSeq 2000 was used for TCR repertoire sequencing. The authors' analysis ran thus. TRBV/TRBJ rearrangement plots, CDR3 size and DJ length profiles, and Simpson's diversity index were used to evaluate the repertoires. The most abundant DNA sequence in the deep sequencing data was taken as the immunodominant clone. CDR3 amino acid sequences were checked for sharing across subjects and were also compared against the VDJdb database and published repertoires. TCRdb trimmed the raw reads at Q25, called clones with MiXCR and kept productive beta chains. Here each entry gathers all rows of one CDR3 protein and keeps the most common genes and DNA. The V and J calls here are based on TCRdb, not the publication. The sample table contains over 250,000 distinct CDR3 sequences; only one count was recorded for roughly 61% of them. 1.3% of the sample belongs to the ten largest clones.

This sample was included in a study of CD8+CD57+ T cells in acquired aplastic anemia (dated by TCRdb to 2017 to 2018). At the level of the whole study: A mean of approximately 3 ug of DNA, ranging from roughly 0.17 to 30 ug, was extracted from sorted CD4+ and CD8+ cells. A CD8+CD57+ expansion meant a frequency higher than the mean frequency seen in healthy subjects.

Results and caveats for the whole study, not just this receptor: Some 30 CD8+ CDR3 sequences were found to be shared between patients and controls, but these sequences appeared to be highly expressed in patients and within the immunodominant clones of the patients. CD8+ Simpson's diversity did not differ significantly between patients and healthy controls (P=0.060).

This chain joins TRBV5-1 to TRBJ2-7, and the D gene may be TRBD1, 6 bases matching. The sample taken for sequencing was sorted CD4+, CD8+, or CD8+CD57+ T cells (not recorded which) from PBMCs. The receptor was isolated from a human donor with aplastic anemia. Here is the DNA: TGCGCCAGCAGCACCACAGGGTCCTCCTACGAGCAGTACTTC. Its amino acids are CASSTTGSSYEQYF.